The rows below give T cell receptor beta chains drawn from one sample of a study of CD8+CD57+ T cells in acquired aplastic anemia. A single record per CDR3 protein comes from TCRdb applying MiXCR to the reads. The table shows 150,000 to 200,000 distinct CDR3 sequences, with around half occurring only once. The sequencing input was sorted CD4+, CD8+, or CD8+CD57+ T cells (not recorded which) from PBMCs. These receptor sequences come from a human donor with aplastic anemia. The CDR3 runs from the conserved cysteine through the conserved F or W.

v_gene	j_gene	CDR3aa
TRBV19	TRBJ2-1	CASSSRGGLYNEQFF
TRBV29-1	TRBJ2-7	CSVESGAPRGGYDQYF
TRBV2	TRBJ2-7	CASSSGTASYEQYF
TRBV27	TRBJ1-1	CASAQGRNTEAFF
TRBV29-1	TRBJ2-1	CSAEADSNEQFF
TRBV10-3	TRBJ2-7	CAISGGREGRPLEQYF
TRBV11-1	TRBJ2-1	CASSGTVASGGAHEQFF
TRBV27	TRBJ1-2	CASSCRVGYGYTF
TRBV4-1	TRBJ2-5	CASSSAGAGEVKTQYF
TRBV10-2	TRBJ1-5	CASSDRAGQPQHF
TRBV7-9	TRBJ1-2	CASRSTGPGYTF
TRBV7-2	TRBJ1-1	CASHRTRNTEAFF
TRBV10-3	TRBJ1-1	CAIRDGLNTEAFF
TRBV7-9	TRBJ2-7	CASSNNRAAEQYF
TRBV4-2	TRBJ2-4	CASSQPGRDKNIQYF
TRBV5-4	TRBJ2-2	CASSLASGGANTGELFF
TRBV11-2	TRBJ2-1	CASSSRQGVYNEQFF
TRBV10-3	TRBJ2-1	CAISELDRVDNEQFF
TRBV19	TRBJ2-5	CASSMARLETQYF
TRBV7-9	TRBJ2-7	CASSSPGHRTYEQYF
TRBV5-6	TRBJ1-2	CASSTGTEYGHTF
TRBV6-4	TRBJ1-1	CASSVTDEGGVAFF
TRBV10-3	TRBJ1-3	CATSGGGPGNTIYF
TRBV2	TRBJ1-6	CASSEIVSPLHF
TRBV6-1	TRBJ2-3	CATSGADTQYF